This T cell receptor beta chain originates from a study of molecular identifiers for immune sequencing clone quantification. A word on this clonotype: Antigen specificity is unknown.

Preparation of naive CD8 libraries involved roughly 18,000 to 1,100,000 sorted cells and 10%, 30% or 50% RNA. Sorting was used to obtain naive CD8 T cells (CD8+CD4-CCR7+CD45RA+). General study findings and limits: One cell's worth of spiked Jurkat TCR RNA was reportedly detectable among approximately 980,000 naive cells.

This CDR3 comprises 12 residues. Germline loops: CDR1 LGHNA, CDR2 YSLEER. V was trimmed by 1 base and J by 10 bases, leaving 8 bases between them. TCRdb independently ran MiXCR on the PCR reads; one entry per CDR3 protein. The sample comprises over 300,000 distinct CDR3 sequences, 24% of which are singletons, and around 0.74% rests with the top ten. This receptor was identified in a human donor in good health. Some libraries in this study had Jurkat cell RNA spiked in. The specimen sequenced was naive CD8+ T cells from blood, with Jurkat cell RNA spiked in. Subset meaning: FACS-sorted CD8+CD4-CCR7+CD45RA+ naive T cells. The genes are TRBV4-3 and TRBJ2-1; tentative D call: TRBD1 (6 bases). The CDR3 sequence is CASSQVGTEQFF. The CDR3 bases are TGCGCCAGCAGCCAAGTTGGGACAGAGCAGTTCTTC.